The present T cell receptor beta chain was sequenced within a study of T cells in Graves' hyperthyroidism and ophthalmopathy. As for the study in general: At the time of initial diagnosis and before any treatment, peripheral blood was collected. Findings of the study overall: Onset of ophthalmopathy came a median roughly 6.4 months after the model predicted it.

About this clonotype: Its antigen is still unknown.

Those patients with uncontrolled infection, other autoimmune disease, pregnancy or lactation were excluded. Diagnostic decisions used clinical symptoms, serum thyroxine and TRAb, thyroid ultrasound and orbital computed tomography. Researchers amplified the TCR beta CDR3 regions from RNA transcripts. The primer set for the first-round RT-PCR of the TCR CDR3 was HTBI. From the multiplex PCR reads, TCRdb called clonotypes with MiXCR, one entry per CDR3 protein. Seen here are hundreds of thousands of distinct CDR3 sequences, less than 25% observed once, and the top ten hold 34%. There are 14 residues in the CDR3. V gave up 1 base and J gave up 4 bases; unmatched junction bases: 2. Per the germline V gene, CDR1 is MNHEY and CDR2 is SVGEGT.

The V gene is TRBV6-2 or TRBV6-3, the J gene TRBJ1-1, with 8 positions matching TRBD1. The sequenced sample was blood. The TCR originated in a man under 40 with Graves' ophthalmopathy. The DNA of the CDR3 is TGTGCCAGCAGTTACTGGACAGGGAGCACTGAAGCTTTCTTT. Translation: CASSYWTGSTEAFF.